This T cell receptor (beta chain) appears in the sequencing data of a study of CD8 T cells in ankylosing spondylitis. General observations from the study: Those disease-linked clones were CD8+; they were also relatively rare in peripheral blood. In ankylosing spondylitis blood, a motif of seven to nine highly homologous TCR beta variants appeared characteristic.

CDR3 size: 18 residues. Germline trimming cut 3 bases from V and 0 bases from J; bases unmatched to any gene: 8. Library preparation for TCR beta used quantitative 5'-RACE with molecular barcodes. TCRdb itself ran the 5' RACE reads through MiXCR, one entry per CDR3 protein. The table has 670,000 or so distinct CDR3 sequences, 15% to 20% seen once. Concerning this clonotype: Its antigen is not identified.

The sequenced sample consisted of blood, either unsorted or a sorted T cell fraction (not recorded which). This clonotype originated in a male donor with ankylosing spondylitis. The chain couples TRBV12-3 or TRBV12-4 to TRBJ2-1; 10 positions match TRBD2. CDR3 coding DNA: TGTGCCAGCAGTTTTGGGCTAGCGGGGGCCCCCTCCTACAATGAGCAGTTCTTC. It is translated as CASSFGLAGAPSYNEQFF.